The 26 T cell receptor beta chains below were found in one sample sequenced in a study of graft-versus-host responses after intestinal transplantation. The method was immunoSEQ multiplex PCR; TCRdb's version includes in-frame clones alone and lacks a portion of them. This table has 95,000 to 150,000 clones, around 96% appearing once. No antigen has been assigned to these receptors. The material was unstimulated CD8+ T cells sorted from spleen or lymph node cells, obtained before intestinal transplant. These receptors came from a human donor who received an intestinal transplant.

The chain uses TRBV13 and TRBJ2-5; TRBD2 agrees at 10 bases. CDR1 is PRHDT, CDR2 FYEKMQ, per germline (reference sequence). Trimming cost V 8 bases and J 5 bases; bases outside gene matches: 8. This CDR3 contains 14 residues. CDR3 nucleotide sequence: TGTGCCAGCGGAACTAGCGGGACTATGGAGACCCAGTACTTC. Its protein is CASGTSGTMETQYF. The whole variable domain, remainder taken from reference TRBV13 and TRBJ2-5, is AAGVIQSPRHLIKEKRETATLKCYPIPRHDTVYWYQQGPGQDPQFLISFYEKMQSDKGSIPDRFSAQQFSDYHSELNMSSLELGDSALYFCASGTSGTMETQYFGPGTRLLVL.

A single count supports this clone. The chain employs TRBV6-5 and TRBJ2-5; 9 bases are a match to TRBD1. The end of the DNA aligns better with TRBJ2-7, so the J call may be wrong. The germline V gene has CDR1 MNHEY and CDR2 SVGAGI. CDR3 length: 16 residues. The CDR3 loop is CASSYGPGQGAYEQYF. DNA for the CDR3: TGTGCCAGCAGTTACGGCCCGGGACAGGGAGCCTACGAGCAGTACTTC.

The V call is TRBV23-1, the J call TRBJ2-7; TRBD1 matches at 8 bases. TRBV23-1 is treated as an ORF (open reading frame) with a function not yet certain. CDR3 length: 18 amino acids. With 0 bases clipped from V and 3 bases from J, the junction kept 13 bases outside the gene matches. CDR3 amino acids: CASSQSPGGLSYRYEQYF. For the CDR3, the DNA is TGCGCCAGCAGTCAATCGCCAGGGGGCCTCTCCTACCGCTACGAGCAGTACTTC.

This rearrangement joins TRBV7-9 to TRBJ1-5; D gene unclear. Germline assignment: CDR1 SEHNR and CDR2 FQNEAQ (reference sequence). The V end lost 3 bases, the J end lost 5 bases, and 11 bases lay between the germline ends. The length of the CDR3 is 14 residues. The CDR3 spells CASSLTGGDQPQHF. As DNA, the CDR3 is TGTGCCAGCAGCTTGACGGGCGGAGATCAGCCCCAGCATTTT.

This chain uses TRBV28 with TRBJ2-7; D remains unclear. This CDR3 region has 15 residues. V was pared by 3 bases and J by 2 bases, with 14 bases between. Germline loops: CDR1 MDHEN, CDR2 SYDVKM. Written as DNA, the CDR3 is TGTGCCAGCAGTTTTGACCCTACAATTCCCTACGAGCAGTACTTC. Protein: CASSFDPTIPYEQYF.

J is TRBJ2-1 and V is TRBV7-9, with TRBD2 matching 7 bases. J gave up 5 bases and V 5 bases, and 9 bases lay outside the gene matches. Germline-derived CDR1 and CDR2 are SEHNR and FQNEAQ (reference sequence). The CDR3 is 15 residues long. CDR3 sequence (DNA): TGTGCCAGCAGCGACGAAGCGGGATCCGACAATGAGCAGTTCTTC. This sequence encodes CASSDEAGSDNEQFF.

The rearrangement links TRBV7-9 to TRBJ2-1, with 9 positions matching TRBD1. Germline CDR1 SEHNR, CDR2 FQNEAQ (reference sequence). The CDR3 runs to 11 residues. V shed 7 bases and J 15 bases; nucleotides not matched to a gene: 7. The CDR3 DNA reads TGTGCCAGCATGGGGAGGGGACAGGGGTTCTTC. It encodes CASMGRGQGFF.

The V and J genes are TRBV18 and TRBJ2-7, with 8 bases lining up with TRBD1. V lost 4 bases to trimming and J lost 5 bases; unmatched junction nucleotides: 7. The CDR3 sequence is 14 residues long. From germline, CDR1 is KGHSH and CDR2 LQKENI. CDR3 amino acids: CASSQPGQAHEQYF. The CDR3 DNA reads TGTGCCAGCTCACAGCCGGGACAGGCCCACGAGCAGTACTTC.

The chain carries TRBV6-5 and TRBJ2-7; D gene ambiguous. Germline CDR1 and CDR2: MNHEY and SVGAGI. With 8 bases removed from V and 7 bases from J, the gap between germline ends came to 21 bases. The CDR3 covers 14 residues. The DNA of the CDR3 is TGTGCCAGCGCACTCTCCGGGCCCCTCGAAGAGCAGTACTTC. This gives the protein CASALSGPLEEQYF.

This rearrangement joins TRBV4-2 to TRBJ2-1; 7 positions agree with TRBD2. V dropped 0 bases and J dropped 6; count of bases not matched to a gene: 5. Germline CDR1 reads LGHNA; CDR2 reads YNFKEQ. This CDR3 contains 15 residues. The CDR3 sequence: CASSQEEGLVNEQFF. As DNA, the CDR3 is TGTGCCAGCAGCCAAGAAGAAGGACTAGTCAATGAGCAGTTCTTC.

The CDR3, as DNA: TGTGCCAGCAGTATGGGACTTTACAATGAGCAGTTCTTC. Amino acids: CASSMGLYNEQFF. This chain joins TRBV27 and TRBJ2-1, with a tentative D call TRBD2 (6 bases). Germline-derived CDR1 and CDR2 are MNHEY and SMNVEV (reference sequence). V lost 5 bases, J lost 4 bases, and 9 bases lay in between. This CDR3 has 13 residues.

The chain is built from TRBV6-5 and TRBJ1-2; weak D call: TRBD1 (5 bases). Trimming left V 0 bases short and J 5 bases short, with 10 bases between. The CDR3 extends over 14 amino acids. The V gene's germline CDR1 is MNHEY and CDR2 SVGAGI. The CDR3 sequence is CASSYSGPPYGYTF. The CDR3 DNA is TGTGCCAGCAGTTACTCGGGACCACCTTATGGCTACACCTTC.

This chain joins TRBV5-5 and TRBJ2-1; D is undetermined. Trimming stripped 3 bases from V and 5 bases from J, with 6 bases between. Germline CDR1 SGHKS, CDR2 YYEKEE (reference sequence). The CDR3 sequence is 12 residues long. Written as DNA, the CDR3 is TGTGCCAGCAGCTGGGCAAACAATGAGCAGTTCTTC. This encodes CASSWANNEQFF.

DNA for the CDR3: TGCGCCAGCACCCACGGACAGGCCGATTCACCCCTCCACTTT. This translates into CASTHGQADSPLHF. The chain uses TRBV23-1 and TRBJ1-6, with 7 nucleotides matching TRBD1. TRBV23-1 is an ORF, with its function uncertain. This CDR3 is 14 amino acids long. J gave up 8 bases and V 7 bases, and 8 bases lay outside the gene matches.

The CDR3 is CASSLRTSGLYEQYF. As DNA, the CDR3 is TGTGCCAGCAGCCTCCGGACTAGCGGGTTGTACGAGCAGTACTTC. The gene calls are TRBV7-2 and TRBJ2-7, with 11 bases aligning to TRBD2. The CDR3 contains 15 residues. Germline CDR1 SGHTA, CDR2 FQGNSA. The trim removed 5 bases at V and 4 bases at J, leaving 7 bases unmatched.

The J gene is TRBJ2-2, the V gene TRBV19, with D maybe TRBD2 (5 bases). Germline CDR1 is LNHDA and CDR2 is SQIVND (reference sequence). The CDR3 runs to 15 residues. The V end lost 3 bases, the J end lost 7 bases, and 15 bases lay between the germline ends. The CDR3 region is CASSIRTEKYGELFF. The CDR3, as DNA: TGTGCCAGTAGTATTCGGACTGAGAAGTACGGGGAGCTGTTTTTT.

The chain employs TRBV7-9 and TRBJ2-5; TRBD2 matches at 9 bases. The J call may be faulty, since TRBJ2-7 better matches the DNA end. CDR3 length: 16 amino acids. The germline gives CDR1 SEHNR, CDR2 FQNEAQ (reference sequence). This chain's CDR3 is CASSGWTAGGPGEQYF. DNA of the CDR3: TGTGCCAGCAGCGGTTGGACGGCGGGAGGGCCGGGCGAGCAGTACTTC.

The V gene is TRBV30, the J gene TRBJ2-1; 12 bases align to TRBD2. The CDR3 sequence is 15 residues long. Trimming removed 2 bases from V and 4 bases from J; junction bases left unmatched: 3. In germline, CDR1 is GTSNPN, CDR2 SVGIG (reference sequence). The CDR3 spells CAWSTLAGGYNEQFF. The CDR3, as DNA: TGTGCCTGGAGTACCCTAGCGGGAGGGTACAATGAGCAGTTCTTC. The variable domain in full, with the rest retrieved from reference TRBV30 and TRBJ2-1, is SQTIHQWPATLVQPVGSPLSLECTVEGTSNPNLYWYRQAAGRGLQLLFYSVGIGQISSEVPQNLSASRPQDRQFILSSKKLLLSDSGFYLCAWSTLAGGYNEQFFGPGTRLTVL.

The gene calls are TRBV27 and TRBJ2-1; 8 bases align to TRBD2. CDR3 length: 15 amino acids. Germline V gene sequence: CDR1 MNHEY, CDR2 SMNVEV (reference sequence). J was trimmed by 5 bases and V by 4 bases; bases with no gene match: 7. The chain's CDR3 is CASSYPRRGDNEQFF. The CDR3 DNA reads as TGTGCCAGCAGTTACCCTCGGCGGGGGGACAATGAGCAGTTCTTC.

This clone was seen once. The chain uses TRBV15 and TRBJ2-7, with 10 bases lining up with TRBD2. V shed 2 bases and J 6 bases; nucleotides not matched to a gene: 16. CDR3 size: 18 residues. The germline V gene has CDR1 LNHNV and CDR2 YYDKDF (reference sequence). The CDR3 protein is CATSRTVGTSGASSEQYF. The CDR3 coding sequence is TGTGCCACCAGCAGAACCGTTGGTACTAGCGGGGCTTCTAGCGAGCAGTACTTC.

The CDR3 sequence: CASSYTTDTQYF. The CDR3 DNA sequence: TGTGCCAGCAGCTATACTACAGATACGCAGTATTTT. The genes are TRBV7-8 and TRBJ2-3; no clear D gene. Looked up from germline, CDR1 is SGHVS and CDR2 is FQNEAQ. V lost 4 bases, J lost 3 bases, and 5 bases lay in between. The CDR3 runs to 12 residues.

The chain couples TRBV9 to TRBJ1-1; possibly TRBD1 for D (6 bases). V was cut by 0 bases and J by 5 bases, with 8 bases left in between. CDR1 and CDR2 from the germline V gene are SGDLS and YYNGEE. The CDR3 loop spans 13 amino acids. This CDR3 is CASSVDGTTEAFF. The CDR3, as DNA: TGTGCCAGCAGCGTAGATGGGACAACTGAAGCTTTCTTT.

V gene TRBV10-3 combines with J gene TRBJ2-1; 10 bases are shared with TRBD2. The CDR3 extends over 17 amino acids. V was clipped by 0 bases and J by 5 bases; unmatched bases: 7. Germline CDR1 is ENHRY and CDR2 is SYGVKD. The CDR3 region has the DNA TGTGCCATCAGTGAGTCAGCTAGCGGGAGTCCCGACAATGAGCAGTTCTTC. Amino acids: CAISESASGSPDNEQFF.

A remark on this clone: Other DNA variants within this sample encode the same CDR3. The rearrangement uses TRBV7-9 and TRBJ2-7, with D tentatively TRBD1 (6 bases). Germline assignment: CDR1 SEHNR and CDR2 FQNEAQ (reference sequence). The V end lost 1 base, the J end lost 7 bases, and 8 bases lay between the germline ends. This CDR3 comprises 12 residues. As DNA, the CDR3 is TGTGCCAGCAGCTTAGGTAGGGGGGAGCAGTACTTC. Protein: CASSLGRGEQYF.

J is TRBJ1-1 and V is TRBV28; D might be TRBD1 (6 bases). Germline CDR1 MDHEN, CDR2 SYDVKM. The CDR3 runs to 14 residues. Trimming left V 5 bases short and J 0 bases short, with 10 bases between. The CDR3 DNA follows: TGTGCCAGCAGTGTGACAGGCTTGAACACTGAAGCTTTCTTT. It codes for CASSVTGLNTEAFF.

This rearrangement joins TRBV4-1 to TRBJ1-1, with D uncertain. The CDR3 runs to 12 residues. Germline V gene lookup returns CDR1 MGHRA and CDR2 YSYEKL. The V end was cut by 3 bases, the J end by 7 bases, with 9 bases between. For the CDR3, the DNA is TGCGCCAGCAGCCAGTTTGGTGGTGAAGCTTTCTTT. Its translation is CASSQFGGEAFF.